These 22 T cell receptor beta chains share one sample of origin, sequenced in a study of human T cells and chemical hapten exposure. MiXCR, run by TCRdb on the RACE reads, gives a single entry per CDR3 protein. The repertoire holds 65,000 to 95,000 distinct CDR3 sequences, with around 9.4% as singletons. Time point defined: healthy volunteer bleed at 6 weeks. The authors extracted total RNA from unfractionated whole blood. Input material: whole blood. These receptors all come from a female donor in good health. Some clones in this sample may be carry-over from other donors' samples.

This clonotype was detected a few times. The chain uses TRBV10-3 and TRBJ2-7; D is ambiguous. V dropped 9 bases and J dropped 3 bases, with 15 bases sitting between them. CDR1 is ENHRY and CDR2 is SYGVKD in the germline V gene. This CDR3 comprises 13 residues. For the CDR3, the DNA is TGTGCCATTCGGACGGCTACCTTCTACGAGCAGTACTTC. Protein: CAIRTATFYEQYF.

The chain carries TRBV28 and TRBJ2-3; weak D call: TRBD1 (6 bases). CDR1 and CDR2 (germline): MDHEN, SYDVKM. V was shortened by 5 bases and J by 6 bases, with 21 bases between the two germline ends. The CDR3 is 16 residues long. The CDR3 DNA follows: TGTGCCAGCAGTCCTATCTTTTTGGGGGCATCCGATACGCAGTATTTT. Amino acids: CASSPIFLGASDTQYF.

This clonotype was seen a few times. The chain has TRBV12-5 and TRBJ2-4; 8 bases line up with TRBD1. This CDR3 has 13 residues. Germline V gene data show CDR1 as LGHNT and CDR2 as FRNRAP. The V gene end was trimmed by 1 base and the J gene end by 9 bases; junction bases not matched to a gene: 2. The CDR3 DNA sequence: TGTGCTAGTGGTTTGGAGACAGGGGCCATTCAGTACTTC. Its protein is CASGLETGAIQYF.

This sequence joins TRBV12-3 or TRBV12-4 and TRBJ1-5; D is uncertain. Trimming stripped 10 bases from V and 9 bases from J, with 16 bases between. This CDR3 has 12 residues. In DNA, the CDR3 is TGTGCCACCAGCCCCCCGGAAGGGCCCCAGCATTTT. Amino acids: CATSPPEGPQHF.

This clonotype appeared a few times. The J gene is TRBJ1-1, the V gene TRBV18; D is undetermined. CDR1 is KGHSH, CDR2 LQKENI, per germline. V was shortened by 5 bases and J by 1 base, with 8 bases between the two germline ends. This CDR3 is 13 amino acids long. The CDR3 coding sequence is TGTGCCAGCTCAGCTACAGAGAACACTGAAGCTTTCTTT. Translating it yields CASSATENTEAFF.

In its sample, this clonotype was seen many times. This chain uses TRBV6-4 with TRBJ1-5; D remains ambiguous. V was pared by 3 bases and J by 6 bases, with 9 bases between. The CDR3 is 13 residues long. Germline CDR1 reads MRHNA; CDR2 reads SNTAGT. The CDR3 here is CASSEVPRQPQHF. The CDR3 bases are TGTGCCAGCAGTGAGGTCCCTCGTCAGCCCCAGCATTTT.

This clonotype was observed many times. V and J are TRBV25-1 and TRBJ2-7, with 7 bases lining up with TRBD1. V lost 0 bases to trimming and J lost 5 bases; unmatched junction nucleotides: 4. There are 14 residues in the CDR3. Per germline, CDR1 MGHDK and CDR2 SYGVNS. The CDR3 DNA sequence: TGTGCCAGCAGTGAATACTACAGGGGTAACGAGCAGTACTTC. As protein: CASSEYYRGNEQYF.

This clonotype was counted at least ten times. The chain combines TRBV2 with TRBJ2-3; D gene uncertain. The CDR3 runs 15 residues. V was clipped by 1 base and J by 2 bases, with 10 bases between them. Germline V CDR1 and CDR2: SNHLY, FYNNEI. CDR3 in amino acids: CASSEGGPPTDTQYF. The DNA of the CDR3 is TGTGCCAGCAGTGAAGGAGGACCACCCACAGATACGCAGTATTTT.

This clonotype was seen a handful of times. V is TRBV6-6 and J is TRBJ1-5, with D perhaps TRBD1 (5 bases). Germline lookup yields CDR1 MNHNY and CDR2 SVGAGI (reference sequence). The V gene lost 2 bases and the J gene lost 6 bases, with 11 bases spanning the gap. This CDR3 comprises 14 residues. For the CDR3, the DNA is TGTGCCAGCAGTTACCTGGGGGATCGTCAGCCCCAGCATTTT. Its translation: CASSYLGDRQPQHF.

CDR3 in amino acids: CASRVFSSGNIQYF. The CDR3 DNA reads as TGTGCCAGCAGAGTTTTCTCTAGCGGAAACATTCAGTACTTC. The rearrangement joins TRBV6-2 or TRBV6-3 to TRBJ2-4; 7 positions agree with TRBD2. In germline, CDR1 is MNHEY, CDR2 SVGEGT. The CDR3 totals 14 residues. Losses at the gene ends were 6 bases for V and 6 bases for J; bases not matched to a gene: 8.

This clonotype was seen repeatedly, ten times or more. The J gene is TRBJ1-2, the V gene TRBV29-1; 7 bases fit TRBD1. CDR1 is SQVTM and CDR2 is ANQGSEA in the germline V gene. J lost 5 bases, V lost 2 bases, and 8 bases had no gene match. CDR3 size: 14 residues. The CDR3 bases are TGCAGCGTTGAACCTGGGGACAGTAATTATGGCTACACCTTC. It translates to CSVEPGDSNYGYTF.

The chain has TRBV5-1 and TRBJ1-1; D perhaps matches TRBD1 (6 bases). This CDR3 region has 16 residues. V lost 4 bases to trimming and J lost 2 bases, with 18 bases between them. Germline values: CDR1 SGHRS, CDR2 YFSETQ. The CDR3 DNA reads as TGCGCCAGCAGCCCTCAGGGACAAGGCATCAACACTGAAGCTTTCTTT. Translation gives CASSPQGQGINTEAFF.

CDR3 protein: CASRLEDLPTTTGRGNQPQHF. For the CDR3, the DNA is TGTGCCAGCAGATTAGAAGACCTTCCCACGACGACAGGGAGGGGCAATCAGCCCCAGCATTTT. This chain connects TRBV2 to TRBJ1-5, with 7 bases aligning to TRBD1. The V and J ends lost 6 bases and 2 bases, in that order; junction bases with no gene match: 25. CDR1 is SNHLY and CDR2 is FYNNEI in the germline V gene. The CDR3 covers 21 residues.

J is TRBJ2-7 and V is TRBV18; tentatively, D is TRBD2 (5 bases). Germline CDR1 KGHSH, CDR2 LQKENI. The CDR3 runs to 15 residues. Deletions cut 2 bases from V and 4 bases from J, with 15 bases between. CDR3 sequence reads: CASSPRIDGKYEQYF. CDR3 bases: TGTGCCAGCTCACCAAGAATTGACGGGAAATACGAGCAGTACTTC. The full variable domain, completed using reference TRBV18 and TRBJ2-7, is NAGVMQNPRHLVRRRGQEARLRCSPMKGHSHVYWYRQLPEEGLKFMVYLQKENIIDESGMPKERFSAEFPKEGPSILRIQQVVRGDSAAYFCASSPRIDGKYEQYFGPGTRLTVT.

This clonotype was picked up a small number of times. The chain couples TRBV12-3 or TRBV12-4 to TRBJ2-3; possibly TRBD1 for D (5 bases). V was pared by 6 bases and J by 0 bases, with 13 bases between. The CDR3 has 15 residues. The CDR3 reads CASRWGLHSTDTQYF. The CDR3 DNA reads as TGTGCCAGCAGATGGGGCCTACACAGCACAGATACGCAGTATTTT.

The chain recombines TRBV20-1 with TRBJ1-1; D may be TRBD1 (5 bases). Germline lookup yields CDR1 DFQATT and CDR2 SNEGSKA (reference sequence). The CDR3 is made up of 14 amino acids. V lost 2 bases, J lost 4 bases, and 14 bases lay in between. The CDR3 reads CSARKLGGSTEAFF. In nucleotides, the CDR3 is TGCAGTGCTAGAAAATTGGGGGGGAGCACTGAAGCTTTCTTT.

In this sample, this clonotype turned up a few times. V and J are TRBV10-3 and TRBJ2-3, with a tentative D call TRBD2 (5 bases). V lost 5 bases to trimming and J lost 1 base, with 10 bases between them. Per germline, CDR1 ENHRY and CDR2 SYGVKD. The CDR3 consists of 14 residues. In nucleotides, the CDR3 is TGTGCCATCAGTAAAAATAGCGGCACAGATACGCAGTATTTT. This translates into CAISKNSGTDTQYF.

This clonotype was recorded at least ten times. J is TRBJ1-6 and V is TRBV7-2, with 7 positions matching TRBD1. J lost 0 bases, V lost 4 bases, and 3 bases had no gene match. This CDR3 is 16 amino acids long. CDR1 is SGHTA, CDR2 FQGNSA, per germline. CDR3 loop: CASSWDSSSYNSPLHF. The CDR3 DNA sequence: TGTGCCAGCAGCTGGGACAGTAGCTCCTATAATTCACCCCTCCACTTT.

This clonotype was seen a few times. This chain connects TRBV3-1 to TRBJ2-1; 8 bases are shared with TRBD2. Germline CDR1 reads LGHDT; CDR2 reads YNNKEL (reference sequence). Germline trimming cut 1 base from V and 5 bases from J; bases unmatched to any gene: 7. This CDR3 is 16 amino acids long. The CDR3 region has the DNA TGTGCCAGCAGCCAAGTTCGCGGGGGGTTGAACAATGAGCAGTTCTTC. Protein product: CASSQVRGGLNNEQFF.

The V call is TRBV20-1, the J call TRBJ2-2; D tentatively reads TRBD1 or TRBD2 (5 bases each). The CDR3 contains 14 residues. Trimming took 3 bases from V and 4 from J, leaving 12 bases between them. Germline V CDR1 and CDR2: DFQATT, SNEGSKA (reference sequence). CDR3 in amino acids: CSASPGPITGELFF. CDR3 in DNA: TGCAGTGCTAGTCCGGGACCCATCACCGGGGAGCTGTTTTTT.

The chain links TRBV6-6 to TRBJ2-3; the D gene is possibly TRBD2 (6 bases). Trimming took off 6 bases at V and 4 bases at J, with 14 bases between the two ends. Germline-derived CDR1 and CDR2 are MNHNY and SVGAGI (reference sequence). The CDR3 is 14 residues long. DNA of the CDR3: TGTGCCAGCAGCCTAGCGATAGGGGCAGATACGCAGTATTTT. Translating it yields CASSLAIGADTQYF.

The chain's CDR3 is CASSLRTGGPDTEAFF. CDR3 nucleotide sequence: TGTGCCAGCAGCCTTCGTACAGGGGGCCCGGACACTGAAGCTTTCTTT. The rearrangement uses TRBV14 and TRBJ1-1, with TRBD1 identical over 9 bases. J was trimmed by 3 bases and V by 4 bases; bases with no gene match: 9. The CDR3 loop spans 16 amino acids. Germline V gene lookup returns CDR1 SGHDN and CDR2 FVKESK. Full variable domain (rest looked up from reference TRBV14 and TRBJ1-1): EAGVTQFPSHSVIEKGQTVTLRCDPISGHDNLYWYRRVMGKEIKFLLHFVKESKQDESGMPNNRFLAERTGGTYSTLKVQPAELEDSGVYFCASSLRTGGPDTEAFFGQGTRLTVV.